This T cell receptor beta chain is drawn from a study of CD8+ T cells in alopecia areata (dated by TCRdb to the late 2010s). Concerning the study at large: The treated patients took part in an open-label pilot trial in which moderate-to-severe alopecia areata was treated with oral tofacitinib at 5 to 10 mg twice daily. High-throughput TCRbeta sequencing was used to examine T cell clonal expansion in alopecia areata in both the C3H/HeJ mouse model and human patients. RNA was obtained with the PAXgene miRNA kit for fixed scalp, the miRNeasy kit for PBMCs, and the RNeasy kit for mouse skin. The SALT score, which quantifies the percentage of affected scalp surface area, was used to measure disease severity in treated patients. Patients received tofacitinib for 6 to 18 months and were then followed off drug for 6 months to check for delayed response and recurrence. TCRbeta CDR3 regions were amplified by immunoSEQ multiplex PCR with 35 Vbeta forward and 13 Jbeta reverse primers. Human TCRbeta sequencing covered scalp tissue and sorted CD4+ and CD8+ peripheral blood T cells from patchy and totalis/universalis alopecia areata patients and healthy controls. Scalp clonality was compared among normal scalp (n=4), patchy alopecia areata scalp (n=8), and alopecia totalis/universalis scalp (n=8). Tofacitinib-treated patients had biopsies at baseline and at 4 and 24 weeks of treatment, with a later scalp biopsy in several patients. The study at large found these results: Shared TCR sequences between patients were less evident than in mice, which may be partly attributable to HLA diversity in the patient population. Because the treated cohort was small and included a single nonresponder, larger studies are needed to assess links between baseline CD8+ expansion and response. Compared with normal scalp, lesional scalp, particularly in alopecia totalis/universalis, had higher clonality and more expanded CD8+ clones, which suggests antigenic drive. Many expanded lesional clones persisted in scalp and blood during tofacitinib treatment, which may partly explain relapse after stopping treatment. Tofacitinib significantly decreased scalp clonality and the number of expanded CD8+ clones among the top 100 scalp clones. Resident alphabeta T cells in normal human skin are also sequenced, complicating scalp TCR repertoire analysis, unlike mouse skin dominated by gammadelta T cells.

The library was obtained by the immunoSEQ multiplex PCR assay. RNA was extracted from all samples and reverse transcribed into cDNA, which served as template for TCR sequencing. First-strand cDNA was synthesized using SuperScript III with a 2:1 mix of oligo-dT and random hexamers. A synthetic immune receptor repertoire was used to assess amplification bias, and residual bias was removed computationally. Per the authors' processing: After raw reads were preprocessed to remove errors, the CDR3 was defined following IMGT conventions as running from the conserved cysteine to phenylalanine. Clonality was computed as 1 minus the Shannon entropy, with the entropy normalized by log2 of the number of productive unique TCRs. Whether scalp clones were CD4 or CD8 was inferred by matching scalp TCRbeta sequences against CD4 and CD8 repertoires sorted from blood. The table comes from immuneACCESS by way of TCRdb, which keeps in-frame sequences with V and J called. Part of the clones is missing from these tables; in studies checked, under half for an unresolved V gene and the rest for unknown reasons. Clone size and the V and J calls come from that table; the DNA yielded D and trimming. This sample is represented by some 200,000 clones; around 60% of them were singletons. Roughly 12% of the sample goes to the ten largest clones.

As to this clone: It lacks a known antigen. No quality values exist for individual bases; no much larger clone is one base distant.

CDR1 and CDR2 are drawn from the germline V gene: SGHDT, YYEEEE. At the junction V is shortened by 3 bases and J by 0 bases, with 10 bases in between. The CDR3 goes from the cysteine to the phenylalanine over 16 residues. The read is trimmed to its CDR3 DNA, 48 bases read in frame from base 1. Sample time point, as interpreted from the label and publication: roughly 26 weeks on oral tofacitinib. What this sample's treatment or condition label stands for: oral pan-JAK inhibitor, 5-10 mg twice daily. Lesional scalp punch biopsies and peripheral blood were obtained from alopecia areata patients. PBMCs were separated by density centrifugation and stained for CD3, CD4 and CD8, after which CD4+ and CD8+ T cells were sorted on a FACSAria.

The chain links TRBV5-6 with TRBJ1-6; no D gene is confidently identified. The sequence derives from a human donor with alopecia areata. This specimen was CD8+ T cells sorted from blood, taken at week 24, from a patient treated with tofacitinib. The CDR3 protein: CASSSPAGSYNSPLHF. The DNA is as follows: TGTGCCAGCAGCTCGCCCGCAGGCTCCTATAATTCACCCCTCCACTTT.